These T cell receptor beta chains were read from a single sample in a study of cytomegalovirus exposure and HLA in healthy donors. Profiled with immunoSEQ multiplex PCR; TCRdb holds only in-frame clones, not every one. The data contain over 100,000 clones, 55% to 70% of them seen just once; the ten biggest clones take up about 2.2%. The sample consisted of PBMCs. The receptors come from a young woman in good health and CMV-seronegative. Both conserved end residues are part of each CDR3. D genes are given only for firm matches. Not all rows give a size; the values are once, few, many and, for expanded clones, a class.

clone_size j_call v_call d_call cdr3_aa cdr3_nt
. TRBJ2-3 TRBV30 TRBD2 CAWRTSGTDTQYF TGTGCCTGGAGGACTAGCGGCACAGATACGCAGTATTTT
. TRBJ1-2 TRBV5-1 . CASSSSSLYGYTF TGCGCCAGCAGCTCCTCTTCACTCTATGGCTACACCTTC
. TRBJ2-1 TRBV4-3 . CASSQGRSSVEQFF TGCGCCAGCAGCCAAGGGAGAAGTAGCGTTGAGCAGTTCTTC
. TRBJ2-1 TRBV27 TRBD2 CASSLRGLAGLVDEQFF TGTGCCAGCAGTCTGCGGGGGCTAGCGGGATTGGTGGATGAGCAGTTCTTC
. TRBJ1-3 TRBV15 . CATSRPQTSGNTIYF TGTGCCACCAGCAGACCACAGACATCAGGAAACACCATATATTTT
. TRBJ1-3 TRBV5-1 . CASSPDIHSGNTIYF TGCGCCAGCAGCCCTGACATCCACTCTGGAAACACCATATATTTT
. TRBJ1-4 TRBV10-3 TRBD1 CAISESQGGGEKLFF TGTGCCATCAGTGAGTCCCAGGGGGGCGGCGAAAAACTGTTTTTT
. TRBJ2-3 TRBV2 . CASSEAQGRTDTQYF TGTGCCAGCAGTGAAGCGCAGGGAAGAACAGATACGCAGTATTTT
. TRBJ2-3 TRBV6-4 TRBD2 CASSEVAGERDTQYF TGTGCCAGCAGTGAGGTAGCGGGAGAAAGAGATACGCAGTATTTT
. TRBJ2-5 TRBV19 TRBD1 CASSMTWDRDAETQYF TGTGCCAGTAGTATGACGTGGGACAGGGACGCGGAGACCCAGTACTTC
. TRBJ2-5 TRBV5-1 TRBD1 CASSSRQGFGETQYF TGCGCCAGCAGCTCACGACAGGGCTTTGGGGAGACCCAGTACTTC
. TRBJ1-5 TRBV7-6 . CASSLVGHRLGAQHF TGTGCCAGCAGCTTAGTGGGACACCGGTTGGGAGCCCAGCATTTT
. TRBJ1-2 TRBV28 TRBD1 CASSLGPDRANYGYTF TGTGCCAGCAGTTTAGGGCCTGACAGGGCTAACTATGGCTACACCTTC
. TRBJ1-1 TRBV7-9 TRBD1 CASSGMDRDPFF TGTGCCAGCAGCGGGATGGACAGGGACCCTTTCTTT
. TRBJ2-7 TRBV11-1 . CASSLGTERSYEEQYF TGTGCCAGCAGCTTAGGGACAGAGAGATCCTACGAAGAGCAGTACTTC
. TRBJ1-5 TRBV30 . CAWSVRGDSNQPQHF TGTGCCTGGAGTGTACGGGGGGATAGCAATCAGCCCCAGCATTTT
. TRBJ2-7 TRBV19 TRBD1 CASGTGREQYF TGTGCCAGCGGGACAGGGCGCGAGCAGTACTTC
. TRBJ2-3 TRBV28 TRBD2 CASRIAGGSDTQYF TGTGCCAGCAGGATAGCGGGAGGGTCAGATACGCAGTATTTT
. TRBJ1-1 TRBV14 TRBD1 CASSPSRVTGDFF TGTGCCAGCAGCCCCAGTCGAGTGACAGGGGATTTCTTT
. TRBJ2-7 TRBV18 TRBD1 CASSPDRVYGHEQYF TGTGCCAGCTCACCGGACAGGGTATACGGACACGAGCAGTACTTC
. TRBJ1-1 TRBV13 . CASSLGQNTEAFF TGTGCCAGCAGCTTAGGCCAGAACACTGAAGCTTTCTTT
. TRBJ2-1 TRBV5-5 TRBD1 CASSSGQGIYNEQFF TGTGCCAGCAGTTCGGGACAGGGGATCTACAATGAGCAGTTCTTC
once TRBJ2-7 TRBV7-9 . CASSLGRARQYF TGTGCCAGCAGCTTAGGCAGGGCGCGGCAGTACTTC
. TRBJ1-1 TRBV18 . CASSPRGNTEAFF TGTGCCAGCTCACCAAGGGGGAACACTGAAGCTTTCTTT
. TRBJ1-1 TRBV6-5 TRBD1 CASSHRGRVNTEAFF TGTGCCAGCAGTCACAGGGGGCGCGTGAACACTGAAGCTTTCTTT
. TRBJ1-4 TRBV2 TRBD1 CASNLQGADEKLFF TGTGCCAGCAATTTACAGGGGGCGGATGAAAAACTGTTTTTT
. TRBJ1-2 TRBV18 TRBD1 CASSLTGQGARGYTF TGTGCCAGCTCACTCACGGGACAGGGGGCGCGGGGCTACACCTTC
. TRBJ2-5 TRBV2 . CASRQDQETQYF TGTGCCAGCAGACAGGACCAAGAGACCCAGTACTTC
few TRBJ2-1 TRBV7-2 TRBD2 CASSPRPGGNNEQFF TGTGCCAGCAGCCCCAGACCGGGGGGGAACAATGAGCAGTTCTTC
few TRBJ2-1 TRBV28 . CASSLRGLAGNEQFF TGTGCCAGCAGTTTGCGGGGACTTGCCGGAAATGAGCAGTTCTTC
. TRBJ1-2 TRBV11-1 TRBD1 CASSFPDRGSGYTF TGTGCCAGCAGCTTCCCCGACAGGGGCAGTGGCTACACCTTC
. TRBJ2-2 TRBV19 TRBD1 CASMWGTGSTGELFF TGTGCCAGTATGTGGGGGACAGGGAGCACCGGGGAGCTGTTTTTT
. TRBJ2-7 TRBV27 TRBD1 CASSFGQGSGEQYF TGTGCCAGCAGTTTTGGACAGGGGTCTGGGGAGCAGTACTTC
. TRBJ1-2 TRBV7-9 TRBD1 CASSSGTGDLYGYTF TGTGCCAGCAGCTCCGGGACAGGAGATCTCTATGGCTACACCTTC
. TRBJ1-1 TRBV5-8 TRBD1 CASSLNRGLNTEAFF TGTGCCAGCAGCCTGAACAGGGGTTTGAACACTGAAGCTTTCTTT
. TRBJ1-2 TRBV11-2 . CASSLRRGRSYGYTF TGTGCCAGCAGCTTACGCAGGGGCCGGAGTTATGGCTACACCTTC
. TRBJ2-4 TRBV7-8 . CASSLPTAAQSFHIQYF TGTGCCAGCAGCTTACCTACGGCGGCGCAGTCCTTTCACATTCAGTACTTC
. TRBJ1-3 TRBV7-8 TRBD1 CASSRDSRNTIYF TGTGCCAGCAGCCGGGACAGTAGAAACACCATATATTTT
. TRBJ1-1 TRBV19 . CASSMLQGMNTEAFF TGTGCCAGTAGTATGTTGCAGGGCATGAACACTGAAGCTTTCTTT
. TRBJ2-1 TRBV27 . CASNTSILSYNEQFF TGTGCCAGCAATACTAGCATCCTCTCCTACAATGAGCAGTTCTTC
. TRBJ2-5 TRBV2 TRBD2 CASRGLAGGTSRETQYF TGTGCCAGCAGGGGGCTAGCGGGAGGGACGTCCCGGGAGACCCAGTACTTC
. TRBJ2-1 TRBV19 TRBD1 CASRRDRSSYNEQFF TGTGCCAGTAGACGGGACAGGAGCTCCTACAATGAGCAGTTCTTC
. TRBJ2-7 TRBV4-1 TRBD2 CASSQGPLAGVYEQYF TGCGCCAGCAGCCAAGGCCCCCTAGCGGGAGTCTACGAGCAGTACTTC
. TRBJ2-2 TRBV15 TRBD2 CATSKRDHTGELFF TGTGCCACCAGCAAGCGGGATCACACCGGGGAGCTGTTTTTT
. TRBJ1-1 TRBV6-5 . CASRSLQGVGTEAFF TGTGCCAGCAGATCTCTACAGGGCGTGGGCACTGAAGCTTTCTTT
. TRBJ2-7 TRBV29-1 TRBD2 CSVILAGYYEQYF TGCAGCGTTATTCTAGCGGGGTACTATGAGCAGTACTTC
. TRBJ2-1 TRBV7-8 . CASSSALNEQFF TGTGCCAGCAGCAGCGCACTCAATGAGCAGTTCTTC
. TRBJ2-1 TRBV4-3 TRBD2 CASSQRGGSHEQFF TGCGCCAGCAGCCAACGAGGCGGGAGCCATGAGCAGTTCTTC
. TRBJ2-3 TRBV5-1 . CASSPAERTDTQYF TGCGCCAGCAGCCCGGCGGAGCGCACAGATACGCAGTATTTT
. TRBJ2-3 TRBV29-1 . CSVSSGIGTQYF TGCAGCGTTTCCAGCGGAATCGGTACGCAGTATTTT
. TRBJ2-1 TRBV2 . CASAGLLLLDNNEQFF TGTGCCAGCGCGGGGCTCCTCTTACTGGATAACAATGAGCAGTTCTTC
. TRBJ2-7 TRBV18 TRBD2 CASSPFTGGTYEQYF TGTGCCAGCTCACCGTTCACGGGAGGTACCTACGAGCAGTACTTC
. TRBJ1-1 TRBV5-1 TRBD1 CASSSTTGGSYAIF TGCGCCAGCAGCTCCACCACAGGGGGCTCGTATGCTATTTTT
. TRBJ1-2 TRBV14 . CASSQGRQGPFWGYTF TGTGCCAGCAGCCAAGGTCGTCAGGGGCCCTTTTGGGGCTACACCTTC